A single sample is the source of the 26 T cell receptor beta chains below, sequenced in a study of blood T cell repertoires in COVID-19. The method was immunoSEQ multiplex PCR; TCRdb's version includes in-frame clones alone and lacks a portion of them. The sample has some 83,000 clones, more than 70% seen once. The specimen sequenced was peripheral blood. The receptors originated from a man aged 55 to 70 with acute or convalescent COVID-19.

This rearrangement joins TRBV7-9 to TRBJ1-6; D unresolved. Between the trimmed V and J ends, which lost 7 bases and 13 bases, there was a span of 14 bases. The germline V gene has CDR1 SEHNR and CDR2 FQNEAQ (reference sequence). The CDR3 is 12 amino acids. CDR3 sequence: CASTTGEFPLHF. DNA for the CDR3: TGTGCCAGCACCACGGGTGAATTTCCCCTCCACTTT.

The rearrangement links TRBV12-3 or TRBV12-4 to TRBJ2-7; D is possibly TRBD1 (6 bases). The CDR3 consists of 13 residues. Trimming removed 3 bases from V and 5 bases from J, with 11 bases in between. In nucleotides, the CDR3 is TGTGCCAGCAGTTTGGGGGCTCCTCACGAGCAGTACTTC. The encoded protein is CASSLGAPHEQYF.

The chain couples TRBV6-7 to TRBJ1-1, with D possibly being TRBD1 (6 bases). TRBV6-7 is marked as an open reading frame, function uncertain. The CDR3 spans 14 residues. The CDR3 protein is CATQPGERNTEAFF. CDR3 DNA: TGTGCAACCCAACCAGGGGAGAGGAACACTGAAGCTTTCTTT.

The V call is TRBV11-1, the J call TRBJ2-3; D possibly corresponds to TRBD1 (6 bases). CDR3 length equals 15 residues. Germline CDR1 is SGHAT and CDR2 is FQDESV (reference sequence). Trimming removed 6 bases from V and 2 bases from J, with 15 bases in between. CDR3 in amino acids: CASRPRTADTDTQYF. DNA for the CDR3: TGTGCCAGCAGGCCGCGGACAGCAGACACAGATACGCAGTATTTT.

V usage is TRBV24-1 and J usage is TRBJ2-7, with 9 bases that match TRBD1. The germline CDR1 and CDR2 sequences are KGHDR and SFDVKD. V shed 3 bases, J shed 5 bases, and the junction held 7 bases outside the gene matches. This CDR3 is 15 amino acids long. The CDR3 nucleotides are TGTGCCACCAGTGATACGGGACAGGGAGTCAACGAGCAGTACTTC. Translation gives CATSDTGQGVNEQYF.

This clone has more than one count but fewer than ten. In nucleotides, the CDR3 is TGTGCCAGCAGCCAAGATAGGGACAGGGGATATTCACCCCTCCACTTT. Its protein is CASSQDRDRGYSPLHF. The V gene is TRBV4-2, the J gene TRBJ1-6; 10 bases fit TRBD1. The germline V gene encodes CDR1 LGHNA and CDR2 YNFKEQ. The V segment lost 0 bases and the J segment 8 bases; nucleotides outside the gene matches: 4. There are 16 residues in the CDR3.

This chain uses TRBV19 with TRBJ2-2; 11 bases are a match to TRBD2. CDR3 length: 15 amino acids. Germline assignment: CDR1 LNHDA and CDR2 SQIVND (reference sequence). V was pared by 5 bases and J by 5 bases, with 4 bases of the junction left unmatched. CDR3 sequence reads: CASSLAGGRTGELFF. CDR3 coding DNA: TGTGCCAGTAGTTTAGCGGGAGGGCGGACCGGGGAGCTGTTTTTT.

The CDR3 DNA is TGTGCCAGCAGTGAAGCAACAGGGGAGGCGGCCCAGTACTTC. Its translation is CASSEATGEAAQYF. This chain uses TRBV6-1 with TRBJ2-5; tentatively, D is TRBD1 (7 bases). CDR1 MNHNS and CDR2 SASEGT come from the germline V gene. The CDR3 loop spans 14 amino acids. The V and J ends lost 0 bases and 9 bases respectively, with 14 bases between them.

The chain is built from TRBV18 and TRBJ2-7; 11 bases agree with TRBD2. In germline, CDR1 is KGHSH, CDR2 LQKENI. The CDR3 length is 16 residues. V lost 1 base to trimming and J lost 5 bases; unmatched junction nucleotides: 7. CDR3 sequence reads: CASSPRLAGGGDEQYF. The CDR3 nucleotides are TGTGCCAGCTCACCACGGCTAGCGGGGGGCGGAGACGAGCAGTACTTC.

V is TRBV3-1 (or the pseudogene TRBV3-2) and J is TRBJ2-3; 7 nucleotides align to TRBD1. This CDR3 is 15 amino acids long. From germline, CDR1 is LGHDT and CDR2 YNNKEL (reference sequence). With V trimmed by 4 bases and J by 5 bases, 9 bases remained unmatched. The CDR3 region is CASSRQGERGDTQYF. In DNA, the CDR3 is TGTGCCAGCAGCCGACAGGGAGAACGAGGAGATACGCAGTATTTT.

This sequence joins TRBV5-1 and TRBJ2-3, with D possibly TRBD2 on 5 matching bases. Trimming pared 0 bases from V and 0 bases from J, leaving 11 bases between. Looked up from germline, CDR1 is SGHRS and CDR2 is YFSETQ. This CDR3 region has 16 residues. CDR3 protein: CASSLASRGSTDTQYF. CDR3 nucleotide sequence: TGCGCCAGCAGCTTGGCCTCTCGGGGTAGCACAGATACGCAGTATTTT.

This clone is a singleton in its sample. The CDR3 DNA is TGTGCCAGCAGCGGGCTTGGGAACACTGAAGCTTTCTTT. It specifies CASSGLGNTEAFF. The chain couples TRBV7-6 to TRBJ1-1; D is unclear. This CDR3 spans 13 amino acids. V was clipped by 5 bases and J by 1 base, with 8 bases between them. CDR1 is SGHVS, CDR2 FNYEAQ, per germline.

V is TRBV7-3 and J is TRBJ2-5; 8 bases map to TRBD1. CDR1 and CDR2 from the germline V gene are SGHTA and FQGTGA. The CDR3 contains 13 residues. V was pared by 4 bases and J by 5 bases, with 3 bases of the junction left unmatched. The CDR3 sequence: CASSSRTGETQYF. The CDR3 region has the DNA TGTGCCAGCAGCTCGAGGACAGGGGAGACCCAGTACTTC.

The J gene is TRBJ2-3, the V gene TRBV7-9; D is perhaps TRBD1 (6 bases). The length of the CDR3 is 16 residues. Germline V gene lookup returns CDR1 SEHNR and CDR2 FQNEAQ (reference sequence). V lost 5 bases, J lost 2 bases, and 17 bases lay in between. CDR3 DNA sequence: TGTGCCAGCAGCCAAGGACTCGGGACACTCACAGATACGCAGTATTTT. Protein sequence: CASSQGLGTLTDTQYF. Full variable domain (missing parts from reference TRBV7-9 and TRBJ2-3): DTGVSQNPRHKITKRGQNVTFRCDPISEHNRLYWYRQTLGQGPEFLTYFQNEAQLEKSRLLSDRFSAERPKGSFSTLEIQRTEQGDSAMYLCASSQGLGTLTDTQYFGPGTRLTVL.

Here the CDR3 reads CASSIARVYSNQPQHF. The CDR3 DNA sequence: TGTGCCAGTAGTATAGCCAGGGTTTATAGCAATCAGCCCCAGCATTTT. This sequence joins TRBV19 and TRBJ1-5; a weak D match, TRBD1 (5 bases). The CDR3 runs 16 residues. The V and J ends lost 1 base and 0 bases respectively, with 10 bases between them. CDR1 is LNHDA and CDR2 is SQIVND in the germline V gene (reference sequence).

The V and J genes are TRBV10-3 and TRBJ1-2; 7 bases align to TRBD1. Looked up from germline, CDR1 is ENHRY and CDR2 is SYGVKD. Unmatched junction bases numbered 6, after V lost 7 bases and J lost 7 bases. The length of the CDR3 is 12 residues. CDR3: CAINREGAGYTF. The DNA of the CDR3 is TGTGCCATCAACCGTGAGGGGGCTGGCTACACCTTC.

This sequence joins TRBV3-1 (or the pseudogene TRBV3-2) and TRBJ1-4; 8 bases align to TRBD1. Losses at the gene ends were 2 bases for V and 6 bases for J; bases not matched to a gene: 5. This CDR3 has 15 residues. Looked up from germline, CDR1 is LGHDT and CDR2 is YNNKEL (reference sequence). The CDR3 region is CASSQKDRAYEKLFF. The CDR3 DNA is TGTGCCAGCAGCCAAAAGGACAGGGCTTATGAAAAACTGTTTTTT.

This rearrangement joins TRBV28 to TRBJ2-7; 7 bases are a match to TRBD1. Trimming at V came to 4 bases and at J to 5 bases, leaving 5 bases not matched to a gene. CDR3 length: 13 residues. CDR1 is MDHEN and CDR2 is SYDVKM in the germline V gene. The CDR3: CASSSPDRDEQYF. DNA for the CDR3: TGTGCCAGCAGTTCCCCCGACAGGGACGAGCAGTACTTC. Filled out from reference TRBV28 and TRBJ2-7, the complete variable domain reads DVKVTQSSRYLVKRTGEKVFLECVQDMDHENMFWYRQDPGLGLRLIYFSYDVKMKEKGDIPEGYSVSREKKERFSLILESASTNQTSMYLCASSSPDRDEQYFGPGTRLTVT.

The chain uses TRBV28 and TRBJ1-1; D perhaps matches TRBD1 (6 bases). This CDR3 spans 15 amino acids. Germline lookup yields CDR1 MDHEN and CDR2 SYDVKM. V lost 6 bases to trimming and J lost 1 base, with 15 bases between them. CDR3 loop: CASSVLGATNTEAFF. The DNA of the CDR3 is TGTGCCAGCAGCGTCCTGGGGGCGACGAACACTGAAGCTTTCTTT.

This clone came up once. This rearrangement joins TRBV19 to TRBJ1-4, with D perhaps matching TRBD1 (6 bases). This CDR3 contains 13 residues. Trimming cost V 9 bases and J 7 bases, with 15 bases left between them. In germline, CDR1 is LNHDA, CDR2 SQIVND (reference sequence). The CDR3 protein is CASARGPLEKLFF. In DNA, the CDR3 is TGTGCCAGCGCCAGGGGCCCTCTTGAAAAACTGTTTTTT.

The rearrangement links TRBV9 to TRBJ2-5; 7 nucleotides align to TRBD1. Looked up from germline, CDR1 is SGDLS and CDR2 is YYNGEE. Losses at the gene ends were 5 bases for V and 7 bases for J; bases not matched to a gene: 11. The CDR3 has 14 amino acids. CDR3 sequence (DNA): TGTGCCAGCAGTTCAAGGGGGCAGGGTGGGACCCAGTACTTC. Translated: CASSSRGQGGTQYF.

The V gene is TRBV30, the J gene TRBJ2-7; tentative D call: TRBD1 (6 bases). From germline, CDR1 is GTSNPN and CDR2 SVGIG (reference sequence). This CDR3 spans 13 amino acids. Trimming cost V 5 bases and J 0 bases, with 11 bases left between them. CDR3 in DNA: TGTGCCTGGTCCGGGGACAACTCCTACGAGCAGTACTTC. Protein product: CAWSGDNSYEQYF.

This clone was counted between two and nine times. The rearrangement links TRBV4-2 to TRBJ1-6; possibly TRBD1 for D (6 bases). The CDR3 length is 17 residues. The V gene's germline CDR1 is LGHNA and CDR2 YNFKEQ. Between the trimmed V and J ends, which lost 3 bases and 2 bases, there was a span of 14 bases. The CDR3 DNA follows: TGTGCCAGCAGCCAGGTACAGGGTATCACCTATAATTCACCCCTCCACTTT. This gives the protein CASSQVQGITYNSPLHF.

This clone was observed a handful of times. The J gene is TRBJ1-5, the V gene TRBV6-5; TRBD1 might be the D (6 bases). CDR1 and CDR2 (germline): MNHEY, SVGAGI. There are 13 residues in the CDR3. With 8 bases removed from V and 2 bases from J, the gap between germline ends came to 10 bases. The CDR3 DNA is TGTGCCAGCGGGGGCAGCCGCAATCAGCCCCAGCATTTT. The encoded protein is CASGGSRNQPQHF.

The chain carries TRBV9 and TRBJ2-7; D might be TRBD2 (6 bases). Per the germline V gene, CDR1 is SGDLS and CDR2 is YYNGEE. V lost 0 bases and J lost 3, with 13 bases in between. This CDR3 has 15 residues. CDR3 in DNA: TGTGCCAGCAGCGTAGGAGGAGGGGATCTCTACGAGCAGTACTTC. Translation: CASSVGGGDLYEQYF.

V gene TRBV15 combines with J gene TRBJ1-2; 7 positions agree with TRBD1. V shed 3 bases and J 3 bases; nucleotides not matched to a gene: 7. The length of the CDR3 is 15 residues. Germline V lookup: CDR1 LNHNV, CDR2 YYDKDF (reference sequence). The CDR3 sequence is CATSSRQGGYYGYTF. In DNA form, the CDR3 reads TGTGCCACCAGCAGTCGTCAGGGGGGATACTATGGCTACACCTTC.